Below, one TCR beta chain is given with its context. The antigen is not known. This entry belongs to a study of T cell responses to AZD1222 COVID-19 vaccine. About the research overall: Second-dose timings of about 4 or about 12 weeks were pooled. The study, taken as a whole, reports: Just a handful of AZD1222 recipients were seropositive at baseline. Researchers report vaccine-associated CD4 TCRs spanning spike, with dominance at 160-218 and 743-854.

Assay: immunoSEQ multiplex PCR; the TCRdb copy retains only in-frame clones and omits some. The repertoire has 150,000 to 200,000 clones, more than 90% of them found once; the top ten carry 2.6%. The origin of this receptor is an adult in good health. Specimen: peripheral blood, collected on day 0 of AZD1222 vaccination.

The CDR3 DNA reads as TGCGCCAGCAGCTTGAGGGAGGGTAATTCACCCCTCCACTTT. Its protein is CASSLREGNSPLHF. The chain links TRBV5-1 to TRBJ1-6; unclear D gene. Germline assignment: CDR1 SGHRS and CDR2 YFSETQ. There are 14 residues in the CDR3. The V end lost 1 base, the J end lost 6 bases, and 8 bases lay between the germline ends.